The entry below gives a single T cell receptor (beta chain) sequence along with its context. Its antigen is unidentified. Sequencing of DNA taken from cultured CD4+ T cells relied on the Oncomine TCR Beta short-read assay. Via MiXCR, TCRdb re-called the PCR reads, giving one row per CDR3 protein. The sample holds 2,500 to 3,500 distinct CDR3 sequences, about two fifths seen once. The sample is drawn from a study of vaccination and CD4 T cells after COVID-19. Germline lookup yields CDR1 SGDLS and CDR2 YYNGEE. V lost 4 bases and J lost 0; bases outside the gene matches: 9. This CDR3 has 16 amino acids. Treatment described: 10-day PBMC culture with coronavirus spike peptide pools or control peptides (ViraFEST assay). Samples of CD4+ T cells were obtained from the unexposed donor before the COVID-19 pandemic (2011-2018). Findings of the study overall: Within convalescent individuals, 304 out of 307 vaccine-specific clones proved to be spike mono-reactive.

The V gene is TRBV9, the J gene TRBJ2-7; 8 bases align to TRBD2. Sequences were obtained from CD4+ T cells from blood, cultured in vitro. This clonotype was obtained from a human donor in good health. As DNA, the CDR3 is TGTGCCAGCAGCAGATTGTCGGGGGGGAGCTCCTACGAGCAGTACTTC. Translating gives CASSRLSGGSSYEQYF. The full variable domain, completed using reference TRBV9 and TRBJ2-7, is DSGVTQTPKHLITATGQRVTLRCSPRSGDLSVYWYQQSLDQGLQFLIQYYNGEERAKGNILERFSAQQFPDLHSELNLSSLELGDSALYFCASSRLSGGSSYEQYFGPGTRLTVT.